This T cell receptor (beta chain) originates from a study of T cell changes during pregnancy in multiple sclerosis. With V trimmed by 2 bases and J by 6 bases, 6 bases remained unmatched. The CDR3 is made up of 14 amino acids. Germline CDR1 is MNHEY and CDR2 is SMNVEV (reference sequence). Using immunoSEQ multiplex PCR, the repertoire was profiled, and TCRdb retains in-frame clones only, with some absent. The sample yields around 72,000 clones, around 92% seen once. The V call is TRBV27, the J call TRBJ1-2, with 7 bases that match TRBD1. This sequence originates from a female donor in good health, enrolled as a control in a pregnancy study. Sequenced material: peripheral blood, taken in the third trimester of pregnancy. CDR3 sequence: CASSLAGTVNGYTF. The CDR3 nucleotides are TGTGCCAGCAGTTTAGCGGGGACAGTTAATGGCTACACCTTC.